The 10 T cell receptor beta chains presented below share a single source sample, sequenced in a study of blood T cell repertoires in COVID-19. TCRdb's table, derived via immunoSEQ multiplex PCR, lists solely in-frame clones and lacks some. The sample lists 55,000 to 75,000 clones, around nine tenths occurring once. The specimen was peripheral blood. These receptors all come from a man between 60 and 75 years old with acute or convalescent COVID-19.

This clone was recorded only once. The rearrangement uses TRBV5-6 and TRBJ2-7; tentatively, D is TRBD1 (5 bases). The V gene lost 0 bases and the J gene lost 3 bases, with 10 bases spanning the gap. Germline V lookup: CDR1 SGHDT, CDR2 YYEEEE. This CDR3 comprises 14 residues. In DNA, the CDR3 is TGTGCCAGCAGCTTGGGGGTGACAGTCTACGAGCAGTACTTC. Its protein product is CASSLGVTVYEQYF.

The genes are TRBV19 and TRBJ1-2; unclear D gene. V dropped 6 bases and J dropped 6 bases, with 11 bases sitting between them. This CDR3 region has 12 residues. Germline CDR1 LNHDA, CDR2 SQIVND (reference sequence). DNA of the CDR3: TGTGCCAGTAGCCCCCCTACGGATGGCTACACCTTC. This codes for CASSPPTDGYTF.

The V and J genes are TRBV21-1 and TRBJ1-2; TRBD1, the D gene given by the table, was not confirmed from the DNA. TRBV21-1 is a pseudogene. The CDR3 contains 16 residues. CDR3 sequence (DNA): TGTGCCAGCAGCATTTCTCGATCGGGGACAGGGGTGGACTACACCTTC. It specifies CASSISRSGTGVDYTF.

The chain carries TRBV5-1 and TRBJ1-4; 7 bases fit TRBD1. This CDR3 is 16 amino acids long. After removal of 0 bases from V and 10 bases from J, the junction contained 12 bases not matched to a gene. The germline V gene has CDR1 SGHRS and CDR2 YFSETQ. In DNA, the CDR3 is TGCGCCAGCAGCTTGGACAGGGGTATGGGCGATGGAAAACTGTTTTTT. Protein product: CASSLDRGMGDGKLFF.

The CDR3 is CASSERNRAYEQYF. The DNA for the CDR3 is TGTGCCAGCAGCGAACGAAACAGGGCCTACGAGCAGTACTTC. V and J are TRBV3-1 (or the pseudogene TRBV3-2) and TRBJ2-7; tentatively, D is TRBD1 (6 bases). The CDR3 runs to 14 residues. The germline V and J ends were trimmed by 5 bases and 2 bases, with 13 bases remaining between them. The germline V gene encodes CDR1 LGHDT and CDR2 YNNKEL (reference sequence).

This clone has a single count. This chain uses TRBV5-6 with TRBJ2-2, with 7 nucleotides matching TRBD1. The CDR3 consists of 18 residues. Looked up from germline, CDR1 is SGHDT and CDR2 is YYEEEE. Trimming at V came to 5 bases and at J to 1 base, leaving 14 bases not matched to a gene. CDR3 sequence reads: CASSSDRVKFLNTGELFF. The CDR3 nucleotides read TGTGCCAGCAGTTCTGACAGGGTGAAATTTTTGAACACCGGGGAGCTGTTTTTT.

There are a few counts of this clone. The rearrangement joins TRBV13 to TRBJ2-1, with D possibly matching TRBD1 (5 bases). CDR1 and CDR2 from the germline V gene are PRHDT and FYEKMQ (reference sequence). The V end lost 8 bases, the J end lost 2 bases, and 13 bases lay between the germline ends. This CDR3 is built from 14 residues. Here the CDR3 reads CASLAWGPYNEQFF. CDR3 coding DNA: TGTGCCAGCCTGGCGTGGGGCCCCTACAATGAGCAGTTCTTC.

The chain uses TRBV7-2 and TRBJ2-1; a possible D gene is TRBD1 (6 bases). The germline CDR1 and CDR2 sequences are SGHTA and FQGNSA. The CDR3 spans 16 residues. Trimming removed 5 bases from V and 4 bases from J, with 18 bases in between. The CDR3 loop reads CASSPNGDTAYNEQFF. As DNA, the CDR3 is TGTGCCAGCAGCCCAAATGGGGACACAGCGTACAATGAGCAGTTCTTC.

J is TRBJ1-2 and V is TRBV10-2, with D possibly matching TRBD1 (6 bases). The germline V and J ends were trimmed by 7 bases and 8 bases, with 17 bases remaining between them. The length of the CDR3 is 13 residues. Germline V gives CDR1 WSHSY, CDR2 SAAADI. The CDR3 DNA sequence: TGCGCCAGCACCCTAACGACGGGGGGCGGCTACACCTTC. It specifies CASTLTTGGGYTF.

The J gene is TRBJ2-7, the V gene TRBV6-5; D may be TRBD1 (6 bases). The V end lost 4 bases, the J end lost 6 bases, and 19 bases lay between the germline ends. Germline-derived CDR1 and CDR2 are MNHEY and SVGAGI. The CDR3 loop spans 15 amino acids. The CDR3 spells CASSFSRTGTGEQYF. CDR3 nucleotides: TGTGCCAGCAGTTTCTCTCGTACAGGGACGGGCGAGCAGTACTTC.